The clone carrying this TCR beta chain was counted only a few times. This record comes from a study of identical twins. Using its own MiXCR run on the 5' RACE reads, TCRdb lists one record per CDR3 protein. The table lists under 300,000 distinct CDR3 sequences, about 13% of them singletons, with about 4% in the top ten. This sample also appeared in a second study, on yellow fever vaccine responses in identical twins. That source reports: The authors reported partly convergent, partly personalized vaccine responses in identical twins.

Specimen: memory (CD45RO+) T cells sorted from blood. The clonotype comes from a woman younger than 30 in good health.

CDR3 in amino acids: CASSPKTDGTQYF. CDR3 in DNA: TGTGCCAGCAGCCCCAAAACCGACGGGACCCAGTACTTC. The chain links TRBV3-1 to TRBJ2-5, with D unresolved. V gave up 4 bases and J gave up 7 bases, with 13 bases separating them. In germline, CDR1 is LGHDT, CDR2 YNNKEL (reference sequence). The CDR3 extends over 13 amino acids.